The clone carrying this T cell receptor beta chain was recorded many times. The antigen is undetermined. Both previously described methods and listed TCR primers were employed to make bulk TCR libraries. TCRdb fed the PCR reads into MiXCR, producing one record per CDR3 protein. The sample shows roughly 90,000 distinct CDR3 sequences, around a quarter of them seen only once. Per germline, CDR1 MNHEY and CDR2 SMNVEV (reference sequence). The germline V and J ends were trimmed by 3 bases and 0 bases, with 9 bases remaining between them. The CDR3 totals 16 residues. The sample originates from a study of molecular identifiers for immune sequencing clone quantification. Each library that profiled naive CD8 cells came from around 20,000 to 990,000 sorted cells with 10%, 30% or 50% RNA. Isolation of naive CD8 T cells was achieved by sorting on a CD8+CD4-CCR7+CD45RA+ phenotype. Study-level findings and limits: Clones that had above 20 RNA copies took up over 99% of effector molecules but under 1% in naive cells.

Material: naive CD8+ T cells from blood, with Jurkat cell RNA spiked in. Subset specified: FACS-sorted CD8+CD4-CCR7+CD45RA+ naive T cells. The rearrangement joins TRBV27 to TRBJ2-6, with no clear D. The sequence came from a human donor in good health. Some libraries in this study had Jurkat cell RNA spiked in. CDR3 sequence reads: CASSFTLPSGANVLTF. The CDR3 DNA is TGTGCCAGCAGTTTTACCCTGCCCTCTGGGGCCAACGTCCTGACTTTC. The variable domain in full, with the rest retrieved from reference TRBV27 and TRBJ2-6, is EAQVTQNPRYLITVTGKKLTVTCSQNMNHEYMSWYRQDPGLGLRQIYYSMNVEVTDKGDVPEGYKVSRKEKRNFPLILESPSPNQTSLYFCASSFTLPSGANVLTFGAGSRLTVL.